The 23 T cell receptor beta chains listed next were all sequenced from one sample in a study of identical twins. From the 5' RACE reads, TCRdb called clonotypes with MiXCR, one entry per CDR3 protein. The sample shows roughly 230,000 distinct CDR3 sequences, around 8% of them seen only once. The sample also formed part of further work on yellow fever vaccine responses in identical twins.

Sequencing was done on a sample of CD8+ T cells sorted from blood. The receptors derive from a woman aged 18-30 years in good health.

This clonotype was counted at least ten times. The CDR3 loop reads CASSLVSGGASYNEQFF. DNA for the CDR3: TGTGCCAGCAGCTTGGTGTCAGGGGGCGCCTCCTACAATGAGCAGTTCTTC. The chain joins TRBV5-6 to TRBJ2-1, with 8 bases identical to TRBD1. The CDR3 is made up of 17 amino acids. The ends lost 0 bases at V and 0 bases at J; junction bases unmatched: 5. Germline values: CDR1 SGHDT, CDR2 YYEEEE.

This clonotype showed up many times. V and J are TRBV4-3 and TRBJ2-7; TRBD2 matches at 7 bases. This CDR3 comprises 16 residues. The trim removed 0 bases at V and 2 bases at J, leaving 7 bases unmatched. The germline gives CDR1 LGHNA, CDR2 YSLEER. Written as DNA, the CDR3 is TGCGCCAGCAGCCAAGACTGGGTGGGAGGGCCCTACGAGCAGTACTTC. As protein: CASSQDWVGGPYEQYF.

This clonotype came up a few times. V gene TRBV29-1 combines with J gene TRBJ2-4, with D tentatively TRBD2 (5 bases). Between the trimmed V and J ends, which lost 4 bases and 1 base, there was a span of 5 bases. The CDR3 runs to 12 residues. CDR1 and CDR2 from the germline V gene are SQVTM and ANQGSEA. In DNA form, the CDR3 reads TGCAGCGTTGGGGAGGCCAAAAACATTCAGTACTTC. This translates into CSVGEAKNIQYF.

The CDR3 protein is CASRDGEGSPLHF. DNA for the CDR3: TGTGCCAGCCGGGACGGCGAAGGATCACCCCTCCACTTT. The chain uses TRBV6-2 or TRBV6-3 and TRBJ1-6, with a tentative D call TRBD1 (5 bases). This CDR3 has 13 residues. Germline assignment: CDR1 MNHEY and CDR2 SVGEGT. V lost 8 bases and J 10 bases, leaving 15 bases between the germline ends.

This chain connects TRBV6-5 to TRBJ1-1; D gene unclear. The CDR3 runs to 14 residues. Per germline, CDR1 MNHEY and CDR2 SVGAGI. V was trimmed by 0 bases and J by 1 base, leaving 6 bases between them. CDR3 in amino acids: CASSYSAGNTEAFF. CDR3 sequence (DNA): TGTGCCAGCAGTTACTCCGCAGGGAACACTGAAGCTTTCTTT.

The chain has TRBV7-9 and TRBJ1-4, with unresolved D. This CDR3 spans 16 amino acids. CDR1 SEHNR and CDR2 FQNEAQ come from the germline V gene (reference sequence). Deletions cut 0 bases from V and 8 bases from J, with 16 bases between. CDR3 sequence: CASSLASRAPEEKLFF. The CDR3 coding sequence is TGTGCCAGCAGCTTAGCGTCGCGGGCCCCTGAGGAAAAACTGTTTTTT.

The genes are TRBV11-2 and TRBJ1-1; D is uncertain. This CDR3 contains 14 residues. In germline, CDR1 is SGHAT, CDR2 FQNNGV. Trimming removed 2 bases from V and 3 bases from J, with 10 bases in between. The CDR3 is CASSLPGRDTEAFF. The CDR3 coding sequence is TGTGCCAGCAGCTTACCGGGTCGAGACACTGAAGCTTTCTTT.

The rearrangement joins TRBV3-1 to TRBJ2-7; D is unresolved. V lost 0 bases and J 3 bases, leaving 12 bases between the germline ends. This CDR3 comprises 15 residues. Germline V gives CDR1 LGHDT, CDR2 YNNKEL (reference sequence). The CDR3 coding sequence is TGTGCCAGCAGCCAAGAGGGCAGCTCGGACTACGAGCAGTACTTC. Translated, it gives CASSQEGSSDYEQYF.

This clonotype occurred a few times. The V gene is TRBV7-8, the J gene TRBJ2-2; TRBD1 might be the D (6 bases). CDR1 and CDR2 (germline): SGHVS, FQNEAQ. This CDR3 is 16 amino acids long. V lost 3 bases and J lost 1, with 12 bases in between. The CDR3 sequence is CASSFAGVENTGELFF. The CDR3 coding sequence is TGTGCCAGCAGCTTTGCAGGGGTGGAGAACACCGGGGAGCTGTTTTTT.

The chain links TRBV29-1 to TRBJ2-1; 11 bases fit TRBD2. Germline-derived CDR1 and CDR2 are SQVTM and ANQGSEA. Losses at the gene ends were 5 bases for V and 7 bases for J; bases not matched to a gene: 13. The CDR3 runs to 16 residues. CDR3 region: CSVTLAGGPTRNEQFF. The CDR3 DNA is TGCAGCGTTACATTAGCGGGAGGGCCGACGAGGAATGAGCAGTTCTTC.

Only a few counts were recorded for this clonotype. The chain is built from TRBV29-1 and TRBJ2-2; D possibly uses TRBD1 or TRBD2 (5 bases each). V was shortened by 2 bases and J by 0 bases, with 13 bases between the two germline ends. The CDR3 totals 16 residues. The germline gives CDR1 SQVTM, CDR2 ANQGSEA. CDR3 residues: CSVENPRGANTGELFF. Written as DNA, the CDR3 is TGCAGCGTTGAAAACCCAAGAGGGGCGAACACCGGGGAGCTGTTTTTT.

The table lists this clonotype with a few counts. The J gene is TRBJ1-1, the V gene TRBV7-3; TRBD1 is a possible D gene (5 bases). The CDR3 contains 17 residues. V dropped 5 bases and J dropped 5 bases, with 24 bases sitting between them. Germline V gene sequence: CDR1 SGHTA, CDR2 FQGTGA. CDR3 region: CASSPSPADISGTEAFF. The CDR3, as DNA: TGTGCCAGCAGCCCATCCCCCGCGGACATTTCGGGGACTGAAGCTTTCTTT.

This clonotype was observed many times. The V gene is TRBV29-1, the J gene TRBJ2-1; 13 positions match TRBD2. CDR3 length: 19 residues. Germline values: CDR1 SQVTM, CDR2 ANQGSEA. V dropped 5 bases and J dropped 0; count of bases not matched to a gene: 13. For the CDR3, the DNA is TGCAGCGTTCATGGACTAGCGGGAGATAAACTGAGCTCCTACAATGAGCAGTTCTTC. Protein sequence: CSVHGLAGDKLSSYNEQFF.

This clonotype was seen repeatedly, ten times or more. The chain employs TRBV2 and TRBJ2-1; D gene uncertain. Germline lookup yields CDR1 SNHLY and CDR2 FYNNEI. The V and J ends lost 8 bases and 0 bases respectively, with 8 bases between them. The CDR3 consists of 13 residues. CDR3 sequence reads: CASGRSSYNEQFF. DNA of the CDR3: TGTGCCAGCGGACGGAGCTCCTACAATGAGCAGTTCTTC.

This chain connects TRBV27 to TRBJ2-7, with 9 nucleotides matching TRBD1. The CDR3 has 15 residues. The trim removed 5 bases at V and 0 bases at J, leaving 5 bases unmatched. The germline V gene encodes CDR1 MNHEY and CDR2 SMNVEV (reference sequence). CDR3 region: CASSLTGGTSYEQYF. The CDR3, as DNA: TGTGCCAGCAGTCTAACAGGGGGCACCTCCTACGAGCAGTACTTC.

This clonotype appeared many times. The CDR3 here is CSVVSGTGYEQYF. For the CDR3, the DNA is TGCAGCGTTGTCAGCGGGACAGGGTACGAGCAGTACTTC. The chain links TRBV29-1 to TRBJ2-7; 9 bases are shared with TRBD1. There are 13 residues in the CDR3. In germline, CDR1 is SQVTM, CDR2 ANQGSEA. Trimming cost V 4 bases and J 4 bases; bases outside gene matches: 5.

Ten or more counts support this clonotype. This sequence joins TRBV4-3 and TRBJ1-6; D gene uncertain. This CDR3 is 14 amino acids long. Germline CDR1 reads LGHNA; CDR2 reads YSLEER. Trimming pared 1 base from V and 10 bases from J, leaving 11 bases between. CDR3 sequence (DNA): TGCGCCAGCAGCCAAGGGGAGGTCGGGTCACCCCTCCACTTT. Encoded protein: CASSQGEVGSPLHF.

In this sample, this clonotype turned up a few times. The chain couples TRBV6-1 to TRBJ2-3; no definite D call. Looked up from germline, CDR1 is MNHNS and CDR2 is SASEGT. This CDR3 has 15 residues. The germline V and J ends were trimmed by 5 bases and 3 bases, with 15 bases remaining between them. The CDR3 spells CASSPPTAPTDTQYF. Written as DNA, the CDR3 is TGTGCCAGCAGTCCCCCGACCGCTCCAACAGATACGCAGTATTTT.

This clonotype was counted a few times. The chain carries TRBV29-1 and TRBJ2-5; weak D call: TRBD2 (5 bases). Germline V gene lookup returns CDR1 SQVTM and CDR2 ANQGSEA. Between the trimmed V and J ends, which lost 7 bases and 5 bases, there was a span of 14 bases. CDR3 size: 12 residues. DNA for the CDR3: TGCAGCGCCGTGAGTAGGGAGGAGACCCAGTACTTC. It specifies CSAVSREETQYF.

There are many counts of this clonotype. The chain carries TRBV7-6 and TRBJ2-7, with TRBD2 as a possible D gene (6 bases). The V end was cut by 5 bases, the J end by 0 bases, with 11 bases between. The CDR3 loop spans 14 amino acids. The germline gives CDR1 SGHVS, CDR2 FNYEAQ. CDR3 loop: CASSRGDGSYEQYF. CDR3 in DNA: TGTGCCAGCAGCCGCGGGGACGGCTCCTACGAGCAGTACTTC.

The chain has TRBV20-1 and TRBJ2-7; a possible D gene is TRBD1 (6 bases). Trimming took off 6 bases at V and 5 bases at J, with 23 bases between the two ends. The germline V gene encodes CDR1 DFQATT and CDR2 SNEGSKA (reference sequence). The CDR3 has 15 amino acids. The CDR3 DNA follows: TGCAGTGCACCCACCCCCGACAGGCCTCGGGACGAGCAGTACTTC. This codes for CSAPTPDRPRDEQYF.

This clonotype came up many times. The chain is built from TRBV3-1 and TRBJ2-3; 12 positions match TRBD2. The CDR3 contains 18 residues. Germline assignment: CDR1 LGHDT and CDR2 YNNKEL (reference sequence). Trimming at V came to 1 base and at J to 6 bases, leaving 11 bases not matched to a gene. CDR3 bases: TGTGCCAGCAGCCAAGCGTTAGGACTAGCGGGAAAGGACGATACGCAGTATTTT. It is translated as CASSQALGLAGKDDTQYF.

The genes are TRBV7-6 and TRBJ2-1; possible D gene TRBD2, 5 bases. Trimming shortened V by 5 bases and J by 8 bases, and 19 bases separated the two germline ends. The CDR3 contains 15 residues. Germline loops: CDR1 SGHVS, CDR2 FNYEAQ. CDR3 in amino acids: CASSRLALPGDEQFF. The CDR3 nucleotides are TGTGCCAGCAGCCGGCTAGCCCTTCCTGGCGATGAGCAGTTCTTC.